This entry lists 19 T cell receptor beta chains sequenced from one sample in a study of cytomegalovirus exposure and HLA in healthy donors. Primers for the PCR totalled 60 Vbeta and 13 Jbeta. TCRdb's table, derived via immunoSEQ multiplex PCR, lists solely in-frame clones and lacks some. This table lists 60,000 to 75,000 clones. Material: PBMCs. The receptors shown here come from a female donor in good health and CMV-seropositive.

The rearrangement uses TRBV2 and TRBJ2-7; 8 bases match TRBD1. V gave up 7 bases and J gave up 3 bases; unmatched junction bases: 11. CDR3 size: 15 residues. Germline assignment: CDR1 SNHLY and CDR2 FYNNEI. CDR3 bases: TGTGCCAGCACTAGATTGGGGGGACAGGACTACGAGCAGTACTTC. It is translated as CASTRLGGQDYEQYF.

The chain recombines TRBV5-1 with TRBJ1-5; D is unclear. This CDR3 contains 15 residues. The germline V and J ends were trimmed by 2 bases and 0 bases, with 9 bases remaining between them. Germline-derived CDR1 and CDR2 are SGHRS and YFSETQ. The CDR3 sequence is CASSLSADSNQPQHF. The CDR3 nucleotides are TGCGCCAGCAGCTTAAGTGCAGATAGCAATCAGCCCCAGCATTTT.

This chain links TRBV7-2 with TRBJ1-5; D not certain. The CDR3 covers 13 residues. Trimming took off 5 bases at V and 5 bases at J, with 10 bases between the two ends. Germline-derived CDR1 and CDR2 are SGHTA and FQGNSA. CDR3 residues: CASSPGSHQPQHF. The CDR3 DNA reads TGTGCCAGCAGCCCCGGTTCTCATCAGCCCCAGCATTTT.

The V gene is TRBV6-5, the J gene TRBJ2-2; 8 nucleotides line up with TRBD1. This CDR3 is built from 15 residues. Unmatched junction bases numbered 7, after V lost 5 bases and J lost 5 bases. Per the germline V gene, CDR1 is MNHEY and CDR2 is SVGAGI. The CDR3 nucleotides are TGTGCCAGCAGTCGCCGGACAGGGACTACCGGGGAGCTGTTTTTT. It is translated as CASSRRTGTTGELFF.

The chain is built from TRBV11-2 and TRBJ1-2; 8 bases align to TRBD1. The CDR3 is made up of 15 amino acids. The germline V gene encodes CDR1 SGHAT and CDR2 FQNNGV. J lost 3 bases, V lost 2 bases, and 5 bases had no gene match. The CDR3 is CASSLKAGGDYGYTF. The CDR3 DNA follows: TGTGCCAGCAGCTTAAAGGCAGGGGGCGACTATGGCTACACCTTC.

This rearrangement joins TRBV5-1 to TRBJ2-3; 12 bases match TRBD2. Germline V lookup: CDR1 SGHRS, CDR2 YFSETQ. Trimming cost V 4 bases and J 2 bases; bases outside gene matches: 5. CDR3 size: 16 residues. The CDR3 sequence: CASSPGLAGLTDTQYF. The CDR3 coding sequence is TGCGCCAGCAGCCCAGGACTAGCGGGGCTCACAGATACGCAGTATTTT. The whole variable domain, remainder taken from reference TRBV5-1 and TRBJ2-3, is KAGVTQTPRYLIKTRGQQVTLSCSPISGHRSVSWYQQTPGQGLQFLFEYFSETQRNKGNFPGRFSGRQFSNSRSEMNVSTLELGDSALYLCASSPGLAGLTDTQYFGPGTRLTVL.

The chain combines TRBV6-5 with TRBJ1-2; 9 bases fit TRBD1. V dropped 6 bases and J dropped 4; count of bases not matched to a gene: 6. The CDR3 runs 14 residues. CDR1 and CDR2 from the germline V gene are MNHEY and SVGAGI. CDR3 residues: CASRAGTGSYGYTF. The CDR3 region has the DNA TGTGCCAGCAGGGCGGGGACAGGGAGCTATGGCTACACCTTC.

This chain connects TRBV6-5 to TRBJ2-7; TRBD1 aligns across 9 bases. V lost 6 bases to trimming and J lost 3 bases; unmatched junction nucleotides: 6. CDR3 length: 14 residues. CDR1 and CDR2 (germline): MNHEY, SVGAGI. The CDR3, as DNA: TGTGCCAGCAGGGGACAGGGTGGAGACTACGAGCAGTACTTC. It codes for CASRGQGGDYEQYF.

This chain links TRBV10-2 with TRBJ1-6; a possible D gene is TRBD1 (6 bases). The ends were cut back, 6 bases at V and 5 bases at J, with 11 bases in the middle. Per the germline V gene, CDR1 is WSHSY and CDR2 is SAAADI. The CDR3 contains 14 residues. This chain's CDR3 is CASRQGLNNSPLHF. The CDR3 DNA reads TGCGCCAGCAGGCAGGGGCTGAATAATTCACCCCTCCACTTT.

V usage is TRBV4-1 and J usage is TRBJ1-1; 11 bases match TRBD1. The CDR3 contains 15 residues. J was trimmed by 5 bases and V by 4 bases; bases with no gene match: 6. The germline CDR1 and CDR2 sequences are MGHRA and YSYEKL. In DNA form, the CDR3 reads TGCGCCAGCAGCCCTTGGGACAGGGGGAGTACTGAAGCTTTCTTT. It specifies CASSPWDRGSTEAFF.

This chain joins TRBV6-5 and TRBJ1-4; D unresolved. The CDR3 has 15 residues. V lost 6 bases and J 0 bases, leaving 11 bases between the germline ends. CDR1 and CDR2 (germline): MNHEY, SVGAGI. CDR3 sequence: CASSYTRATNEKLFF. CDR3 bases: TGTGCCAGCAGCTACACGCGGGCAACTAATGAAAAACTGTTTTTT.

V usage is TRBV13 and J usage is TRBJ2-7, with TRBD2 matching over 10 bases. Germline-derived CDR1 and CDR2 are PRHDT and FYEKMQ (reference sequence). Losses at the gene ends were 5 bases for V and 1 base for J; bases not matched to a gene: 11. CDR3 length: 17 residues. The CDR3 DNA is TGTGCCAGCAGCCAGACGAGGTGGACTAGCGGTTCCTACGAGCAGTACTTC. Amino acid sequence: CASSQTRWTSGSYEQYF. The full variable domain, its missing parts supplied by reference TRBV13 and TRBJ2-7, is AAGVIQSPRHLIKEKRETATLKCYPIPRHDTVYWYQQGPGQDPQFLISFYEKMQSDKGSIPDRFSAQQFSDYHSELNMSSLELGDSALYFCASSQTRWTSGSYEQYFGPGTRLTVT.

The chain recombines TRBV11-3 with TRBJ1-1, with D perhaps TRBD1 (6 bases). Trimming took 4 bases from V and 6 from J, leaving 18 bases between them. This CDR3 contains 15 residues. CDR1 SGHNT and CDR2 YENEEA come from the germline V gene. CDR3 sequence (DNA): TGTGCCAGCAGCTGGGGCGACACAGGGATGGCTGAAGCTTTCTTT. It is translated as CASSWGDTGMAEAFF.

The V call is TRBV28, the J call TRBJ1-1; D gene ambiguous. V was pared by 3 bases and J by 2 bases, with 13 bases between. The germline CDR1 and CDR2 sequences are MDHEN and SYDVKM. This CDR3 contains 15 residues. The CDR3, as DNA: TGTGCCAGCAGTTTGGGTCAGACTTTAAACACTGAAGCTTTCTTT. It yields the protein CASSLGQTLNTEAFF.

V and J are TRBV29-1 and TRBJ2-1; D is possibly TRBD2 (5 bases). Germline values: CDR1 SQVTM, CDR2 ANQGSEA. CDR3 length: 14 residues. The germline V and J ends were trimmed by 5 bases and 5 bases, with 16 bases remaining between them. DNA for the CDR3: TGCAGCGTTACAGCGGTACTACTAAACAATGAGCAGTTCTTC. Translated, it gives CSVTAVLLNNEQFF.

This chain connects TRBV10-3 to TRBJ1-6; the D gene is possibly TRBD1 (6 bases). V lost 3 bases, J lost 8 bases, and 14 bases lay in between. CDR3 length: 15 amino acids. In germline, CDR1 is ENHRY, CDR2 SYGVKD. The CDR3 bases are TGTGCCATCAGTGATAGGACGGGACAACATTCACCCCTCCACTTT. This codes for CAISDRTGQHSPLHF.

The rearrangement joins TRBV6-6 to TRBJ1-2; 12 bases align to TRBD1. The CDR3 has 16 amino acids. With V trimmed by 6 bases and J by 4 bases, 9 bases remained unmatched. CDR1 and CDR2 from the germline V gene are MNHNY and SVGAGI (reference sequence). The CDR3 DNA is TGTGCCAGCAGAGGGACAGGGGGCCCCTCTAGCTATGGCTACACCTTC. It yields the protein CASRGTGGPSSYGYTF.

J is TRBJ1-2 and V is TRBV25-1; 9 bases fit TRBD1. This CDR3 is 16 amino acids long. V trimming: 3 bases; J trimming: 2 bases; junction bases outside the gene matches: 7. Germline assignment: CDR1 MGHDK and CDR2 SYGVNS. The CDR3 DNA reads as TGTGCCAGCAGTGACCGGGACAGGGATAGAAACTATGGCTACACCTTC. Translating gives CASSDRDRDRNYGYTF.

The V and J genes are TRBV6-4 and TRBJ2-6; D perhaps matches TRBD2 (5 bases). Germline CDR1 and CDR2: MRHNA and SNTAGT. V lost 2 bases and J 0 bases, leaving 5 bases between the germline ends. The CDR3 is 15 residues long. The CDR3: CASSDTSSGANVLTF. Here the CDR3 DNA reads TGTGCCAGCAGTGACACTAGCTCTGGGGCCAACGTCCTGACTTTC.